What follows is one T cell receptor (beta chain) and its context. The antigen is unknown. Data came from immunoSEQ multiplex PCR; TCRdb stores just in-frame clones and leaves some out. The sample records over 30,000 clones, 82% being singletons. Germline V lookup: CDR1 SGDLS, CDR2 YYNGEE. The CDR3 sequence is 15 residues long. V was trimmed by 5 bases and J by 4 bases, leaving 16 bases between them. The record originates from a study of OX40 agonist ivuxolimab in advanced cancers. About the research overall: Among those enrolled, mean age was approximately 62 years (range roughly 23 to 79) and about 79% were male. Three patients had partial responses: one hepatocellular carcinoma, two cutaneous melanoma. Points from the study as a whole: The authors did not determine the antigen specificity of the expanded peripheral T cells.

This TCR came from an adult with an advanced solid tumor such as melanoma, head and neck, liver or kidney cancer. The sequencing used CD4+ or CD8+ T cells sorted from blood, collected in a trial of the OX40 agonist ivuxolimab. The chain is built from TRBV9 and TRBJ1-5; D call uncertain. This chain's CDR3 is CASRWRNLKNQPQHF. CDR3 DNA sequence: TGTGCCAGCAGGTGGAGGAATTTAAAAAATCAGCCCCAGCATTTT.